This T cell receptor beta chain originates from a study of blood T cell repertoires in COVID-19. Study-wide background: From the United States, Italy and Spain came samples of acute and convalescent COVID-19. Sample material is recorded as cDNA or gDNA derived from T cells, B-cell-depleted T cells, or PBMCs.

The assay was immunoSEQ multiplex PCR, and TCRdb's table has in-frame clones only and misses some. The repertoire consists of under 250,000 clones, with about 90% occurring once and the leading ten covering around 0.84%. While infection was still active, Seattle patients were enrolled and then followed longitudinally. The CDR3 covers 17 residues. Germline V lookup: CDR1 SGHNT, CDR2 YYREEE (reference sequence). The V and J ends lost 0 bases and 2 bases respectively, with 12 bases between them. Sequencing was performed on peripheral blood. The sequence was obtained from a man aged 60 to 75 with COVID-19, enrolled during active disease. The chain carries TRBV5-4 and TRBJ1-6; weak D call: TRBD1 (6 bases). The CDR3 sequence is CASSLASDSAYNSPLHF. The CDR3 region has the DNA TGTGCCAGCAGCTTGGCCTCGGACAGCGCCTATAATTCACCCCTCCACTTT.